This T cell receptor (beta chain) was sequenced for a study of blood T cell repertoires in COVID-19. TCRdb's table, derived via immunoSEQ multiplex PCR, lists solely in-frame clones and lacks some. This sample yields around 61,000 clones, of which 89% are seen a single time; 1.4% to 1.5% belongs to the top ten. This clonotype originated in a man in his sixties with acute or convalescent COVID-19. The material sequenced was peripheral blood.

CDR3 loop: CASSESGGGSRTGDTQYF. As DNA, the CDR3 is TGTGCCAGCAGTGAAAGTGGCGGGGGTTCTCGCACGGGGGATACGCAGTATTTT. The chain combines TRBV6-1 with TRBJ2-3; TRBD2 matches at 7 bases. The CDR3 spans 18 residues. Losses at the gene ends were 2 bases for V and 6 bases for J; bases not matched to a gene: 17. Germline V CDR1 and CDR2: MNHNS, SASEGT.